This T cell receptor (beta chain) was documented in a study of T cell repertoires in cytomegalovirus infection. Study overall: Public signatures in TCR beta pointed to CMV infection and matching HLA type.

General observations from the study: People with CMV and the relevant HLA were identified by cumulative public TCR beta family frequency. HLA-C-restricted TCR beta clonotypes specific for CMV led the ex vivo response.

MiXCR, applied by TCRdb to the reads, yields one record per CDR3 protein. The sample lists approximately 180,000 distinct CDR3 sequences, roughly 15% occurring once. Relative to its sample, this clonotype is medium-sized (0.01 to 0.1%). What it binds is not known. CDR1 is SEHNR, CDR2 FQNEAQ, per germline (reference sequence). V lost 4 bases to trimming and J lost 2 bases; unmatched junction nucleotides: 9. This CDR3 comprises 16 residues. Sequenced material: CD8+ T cells from PBMCs. The chain uses TRBV7-9 and TRBJ2-5, with 8 nucleotides matching TRBD2. This TCR derives from a human donor in good health (CMV status not recorded). Some clones in this sample may be carry-over from other donors' samples. CDR3 nucleotide sequence: TGTGCCAGCAGCTCCATCTCCGGGACTAGGCAAGAGACCCAGTACTTC. Protein product: CASSSISGTRQETQYF.